The text below deals with one TCR beta chain. Its target is unknown. This specimen comes from a study of OX40 agonist ivuxolimab in advanced cancers. Germline values: CDR1 SGHRS, CDR2 YFSETQ. The V and J ends lost 4 bases and 0 bases respectively, with 12 bases between them. The length of the CDR3 is 15 residues. Sequencing was performed with immunoSEQ multiplex PCR; in TCRdb, only in-frame clones are kept and a portion is missing. Of roughly 89,000 clones in the sample, approximately 91% are singletons; the top ten hold 0.25% to 0.35%. Regarding the study as a whole: At 0.1 to 3.0 mg/kg, clonal expansion of CD4+ and CD8+ blood T cells had occurred by week 6.

The TCR sequence derives from an adult with an advanced solid tumor such as melanoma, head and neck, liver or kidney cancer. The starting material was CD4+ or CD8+ T cells sorted from blood, obtained in a trial of the OX40 agonist ivuxolimab. The rearrangement uses TRBV5-1 and TRBJ2-3, with TRBD2 as a possible D gene (5 bases). The chain's CDR3 is CASSPAGGSTDTQYF. The CDR3 DNA reads as TGCGCCAGCAGCCCCGCGGGCGGGAGCACAGATACGCAGTATTTT.